These 13 T cell receptor beta chains share one sample of origin, sequenced in a study of immune heterogeneity within non-small cell lung tumors. Template material for each sample was 550 to 700 ng of bulk tumor genomic DNA. While surgery was under way, several biopsies spaced far apart were taken per primary tumor. It was patients with untreated, newly diagnosed non-small cell lung cancer who underwent curative surgery. Multiplex PCR with 32 V and 13 J primers amplified TCR beta CDR3. TCRdb called the multiplex PCR reads again in MiXCR, with one record for every CDR3 protein. The sample has about 10,000 distinct CDR3 sequences, 26% seen once. Sequenced material: lung tumor tissue. These receptor sequences come from a woman aged 45-65 years with non-small cell lung cancer.

Judged by abundance, this clonotype is medium-sized. As DNA, the CDR3 is TGCAGTGCTAGACCCGGGAGAGGGAACAATCAGCCCCAGCATTTT. As protein: CSARPGRGNNQPQHF. The rearrangement links TRBV20-1 to TRBJ1-5; D remains ambiguous. The germline V gene has CDR1 DFQATT and CDR2 SNEGSKA (reference sequence). The V gene lost 2 bases and the J gene lost 3 bases, with 14 bases spanning the gap. CDR3 length equals 15 residues.

This clonotype rates as medium-sized. This chain uses TRBV4-1 with TRBJ2-3; D gene ambiguous. The CDR3 length is 15 residues. Germline V gives CDR1 MGHRA, CDR2 YSYEKL. V lost 7 bases, J lost 0 bases, and 14 bases lay in between. CDR3 nucleotide sequence: TGCGCCAGCACCGCGGACGGGTACAGCACAGATACGCAGTATTTT. Translation gives CASTADGYSTDTQYF.

In its sample, this clonotype is medium-sized. This chain connects TRBV5-8 to TRBJ2-7; tentatively, D is TRBD2 (5 bases). This CDR3 is 15 amino acids long. Germline V gives CDR1 SGHTS, CDR2 YDEGEE. Between the trimmed V and J ends, which lost 2 bases and 2 bases, there was a span of 14 bases. DNA for the CDR3: TGTGCCAGCAGCTTTCGGGGAAGCCTAACCTACGAGCAGTACTTC. This encodes CASSFRGSLTYEQYF. The complete variable domain, with remaining parts taken from reference TRBV5-8 and TRBJ2-7, reads EAGVTQSPTHLIKTRGQQATLRCSPISGHTSVYWYQQALGLGLQFLLWYDEGEERNRGNFPPRFSGRQFPNYSSELNVNALELEDSALYLCASSFRGSLTYEQYFGPGTRLTVT.

In its sample, this clonotype ranks as medium-sized. The chain has TRBV20-1 and TRBJ1-2; the match to TRBD1 covers 8 bases. The V segment lost 5 bases and the J segment 4 bases; nucleotides outside the gene matches: 6. The germline V gene encodes CDR1 DFQATT and CDR2 SNEGSKA (reference sequence). The CDR3 has 13 residues. This CDR3 is CSASFDRGYGYTF. DNA for the CDR3: TGCAGTGCTTCCTTCGACAGGGGCTATGGCTACACCTTC.

In regard to this clonotype: This sequence may be a read error, since a much larger clone differs from it by one base. The chain carries TRBV20-1 and TRBJ2-2; a possible D gene is TRBD1 (5 bases). The V and J ends lost 5 bases and 1 base respectively, with 8 bases between them. Germline V gene lookup returns CDR1 DFQATT and CDR2 SNEGSKA (reference sequence). CDR3 size: 13 residues. The CDR3 region is CSAWTWNTGELFF. CDR3 DNA: TGCAGTGCTTGGACATGGAACACCGGGGAGCTGTTTTTT.

This clonotype was recorded many times. The gene calls are TRBV7-9 and TRBJ1-2, with TRBD1 matching 7 bases. The germline gives CDR1 SEHNR, CDR2 FQNEAQ (reference sequence). The junction had 4 bases not matched to a gene; V was cut back by 1 base and J by 5 bases. The CDR3 contains 14 residues. The CDR3, as DNA: TGTGCCAGCAGCTTAGACGGGACAGAGTATGGCTACACCTTC. This gives the protein CASSLDGTEYGYTF.

By proportion, this clonotype is medium-sized. The chain carries TRBV27 and TRBJ2-7; a possible D gene is TRBD1 (5 bases). The ends were cut back, 6 bases at V and 2 bases at J, with 11 bases in the middle. CDR1 MNHEY and CDR2 SMNVEV come from the germline V gene (reference sequence). This CDR3 is 13 amino acids long. The CDR3 nucleotides are TGTGCCAGCAGACCCTCAGGGACCTACGAGCAGTACTTC. Protein sequence: CASRPSGTYEQYF.

Comment on this clonotype: A much larger clone sits a single nucleotide away, making a read error possible. As DNA, the CDR3 is TGTGCCAGCAACTTGTTTGGTGACGTGGGAAATGAGCAGTTCTTC. It encodes CASNLFGDVGNEQFF. V usage is TRBV5-6 and J usage is TRBJ2-1, with D uncertain. CDR1 is SGHDT, CDR2 YYEEEE, per germline. The CDR3 totals 15 residues.

This clonotype was counted a single time. The rearrangement uses TRBV20-1 and TRBJ1-1; possibly TRBD1 for D (6 bases). The V and J ends lost 3 bases and 1 base respectively, with 12 bases between them. Germline assignment: CDR1 DFQATT and CDR2 SNEGSKA (reference sequence). This CDR3 region has 14 residues. CDR3 protein: CSARFLDRNTEAFF. Written as DNA, the CDR3 is TGCAGTGCTAGGTTTTTGGACAGGAACACTGAAGCTTTCTTT.

The V gene is TRBV19, the J gene TRBJ1-5, with 7 bases that match TRBD1. The V gene end was trimmed by 3 bases and the J gene end by 4 bases; junction bases not matched to a gene: 12. CDR1 LNHDA and CDR2 SQIVND come from the germline V gene (reference sequence). This CDR3 is built from 17 residues. The CDR3 loop is CASSIPGTERYNQPQHF. Here the CDR3 DNA reads TGTGCCAGTAGTATCCCCGGGACAGAGAGGTATAATCAGCCCCAGCATTTT.

V and J are TRBV5-4 and TRBJ2-3; 11 bases agree with TRBD2. The germline V gene encodes CDR1 SGHNT and CDR2 YYREEE (reference sequence). J was trimmed by 4 bases and V by 4 bases; bases with no gene match: 2. The CDR3 loop spans 14 amino acids. This chain's CDR3 is CASSAGLAADTQYF. The CDR3 DNA sequence: TGTGCCAGCAGCGCGGGACTAGCGGCAGATACGCAGTATTTT.

Only a few counts were recorded for this clonotype. The genes are TRBV20-1 and TRBJ2-2; 11 bases are a match to TRBD2. V trimming: 1 base; J trimming: 4 bases; junction bases outside the gene matches: 8. This CDR3 comprises 17 residues. From germline, CDR1 is DFQATT and CDR2 SNEGSKA (reference sequence). This chain's CDR3 is CSARAQIAGGGTGELFF. CDR3 DNA sequence: TGCAGTGCTAGAGCCCAGATAGCGGGGGGGGGCACCGGGGAGCTGTTTTTT.

This clonotype was found once. This rearrangement joins TRBV27 to TRBJ2-7; D unresolved. Germline V gene lookup returns CDR1 MNHEY and CDR2 SMNVEV (reference sequence). The CDR3 extends over 13 amino acids. The V gene lost 6 bases and the J gene lost 4 bases, with 13 bases spanning the gap. The CDR3 region is CASRNGLLYEQYF. The CDR3 coding sequence is TGTGCCAGCAGGAACGGGCTTCTGTACGAGCAGTACTTC.